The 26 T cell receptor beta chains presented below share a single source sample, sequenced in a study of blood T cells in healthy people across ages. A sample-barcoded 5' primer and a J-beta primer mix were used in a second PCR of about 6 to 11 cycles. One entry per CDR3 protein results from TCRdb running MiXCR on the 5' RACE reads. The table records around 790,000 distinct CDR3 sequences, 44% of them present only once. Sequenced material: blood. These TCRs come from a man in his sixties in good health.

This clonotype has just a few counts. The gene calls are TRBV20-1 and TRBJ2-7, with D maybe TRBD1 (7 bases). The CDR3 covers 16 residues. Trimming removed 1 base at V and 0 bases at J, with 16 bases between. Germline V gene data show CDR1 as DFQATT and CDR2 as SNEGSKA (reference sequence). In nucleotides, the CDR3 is TGCAGTGCTAGAGGACTAGACAGGGACCCCTCCTACGAGCAGTACTTC. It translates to CSARGLDRDPSYEQYF.

The CDR3 DNA reads TGTGCCAGCAGCCCTACCGGGACCCAGGGAGGGGAGACCCAGTACTTC. Amino acids: CASSPTGTQGGETQYF. The rearrangement links TRBV27 to TRBJ2-5, with 7 bases lining up with TRBD2. Germline CDR1 reads MNHEY; CDR2 reads SMNVEV (reference sequence). V was clipped by 6 bases and J by 5 bases; unmatched bases: 15. The CDR3 loop spans 16 amino acids.

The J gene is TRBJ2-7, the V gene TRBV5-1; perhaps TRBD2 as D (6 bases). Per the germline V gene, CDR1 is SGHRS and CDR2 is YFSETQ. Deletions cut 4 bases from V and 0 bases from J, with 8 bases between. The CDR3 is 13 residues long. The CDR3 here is CASSRTTSYEQYF. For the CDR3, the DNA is TGCGCCAGCAGCAGGACTACCTCCTACGAGCAGTACTTC.

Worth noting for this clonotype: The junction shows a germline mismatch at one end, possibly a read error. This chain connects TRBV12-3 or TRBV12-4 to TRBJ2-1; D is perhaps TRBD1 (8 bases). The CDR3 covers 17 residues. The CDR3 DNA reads TGTGCCAGCAGACTTAGGGAGGACAGGGAGGGCTACAATGGGCAGTTCTTC. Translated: CASRLREDREGYNGQFF.

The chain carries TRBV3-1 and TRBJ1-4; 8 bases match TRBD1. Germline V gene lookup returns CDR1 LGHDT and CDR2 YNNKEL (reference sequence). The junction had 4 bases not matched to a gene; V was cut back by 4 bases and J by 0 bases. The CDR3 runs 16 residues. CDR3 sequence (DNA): TGTGCCAGCAGCCTGGGACAGGATTCAACTAATGAAAAACTGTTTTTT. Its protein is CASSLGQDSTNEKLFF.

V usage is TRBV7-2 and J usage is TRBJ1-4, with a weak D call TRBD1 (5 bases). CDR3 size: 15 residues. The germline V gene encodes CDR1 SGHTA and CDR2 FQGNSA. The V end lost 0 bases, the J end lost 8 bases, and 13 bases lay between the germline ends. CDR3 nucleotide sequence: TGTGCCAGCAGCTTAGCTAGGGGCAGGTCAGAAAAACTGTTTTTT. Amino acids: CASSLARGRSEKLFF.

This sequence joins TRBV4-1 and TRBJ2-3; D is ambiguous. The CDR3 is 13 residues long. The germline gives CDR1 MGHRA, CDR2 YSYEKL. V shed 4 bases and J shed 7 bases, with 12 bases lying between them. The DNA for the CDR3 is TGCGCCAGCAGCCCTTCTACCCCATATACGCAGTATTTT. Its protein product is CASSPSTPYTQYF.

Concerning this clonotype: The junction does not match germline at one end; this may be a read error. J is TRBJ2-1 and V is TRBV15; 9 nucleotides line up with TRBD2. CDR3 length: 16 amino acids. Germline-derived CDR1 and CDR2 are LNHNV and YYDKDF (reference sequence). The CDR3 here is CVTSRGSGGTYNEQFF. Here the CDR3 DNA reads TGTGTCACCAGCAGAGGTAGCGGGGGAACCTACAATGAGCAGTTCTTC.

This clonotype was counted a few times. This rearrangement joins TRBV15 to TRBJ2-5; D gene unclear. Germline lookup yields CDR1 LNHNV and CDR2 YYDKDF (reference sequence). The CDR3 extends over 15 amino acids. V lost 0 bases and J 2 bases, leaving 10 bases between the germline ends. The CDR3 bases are TGTGCCACCAGCAGAGATCCCAGCAAGCAAGAGACCCAGTACTTC. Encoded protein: CATSRDPSKQETQYF.

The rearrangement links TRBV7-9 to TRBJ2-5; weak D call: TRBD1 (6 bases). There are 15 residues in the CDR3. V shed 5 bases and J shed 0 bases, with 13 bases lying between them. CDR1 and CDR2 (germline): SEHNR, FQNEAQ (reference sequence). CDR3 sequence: CASSPGQTNQETQYF. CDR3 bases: TGTGCCAGCAGCCCTGGACAGACCAACCAAGAGACCCAGTACTTC.

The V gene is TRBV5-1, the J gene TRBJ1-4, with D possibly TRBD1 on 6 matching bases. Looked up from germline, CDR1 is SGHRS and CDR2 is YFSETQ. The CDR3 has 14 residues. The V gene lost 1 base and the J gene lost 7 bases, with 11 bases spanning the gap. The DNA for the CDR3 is TGCGCCAGCAGCTTGTCAGGGGTCGGTGAAAAACTGTTTTTT. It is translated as CASSLSGVGEKLFF.

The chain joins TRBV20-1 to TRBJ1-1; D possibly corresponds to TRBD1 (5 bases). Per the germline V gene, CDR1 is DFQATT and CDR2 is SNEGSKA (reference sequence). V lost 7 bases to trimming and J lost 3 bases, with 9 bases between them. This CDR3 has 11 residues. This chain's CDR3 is CSGGGDTEAFF. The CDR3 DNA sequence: TGCAGTGGGGGAGGGGACACTGAAGCTTTCTTT.

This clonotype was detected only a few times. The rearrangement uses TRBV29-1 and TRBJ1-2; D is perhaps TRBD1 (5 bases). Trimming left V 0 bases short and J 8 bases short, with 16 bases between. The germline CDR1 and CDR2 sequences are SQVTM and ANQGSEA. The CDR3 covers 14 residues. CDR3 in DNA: TGCAGCGTTGAAGACCAGGGAACAAGGCCGGGCTACACCTTC. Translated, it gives CSVEDQGTRPGYTF.

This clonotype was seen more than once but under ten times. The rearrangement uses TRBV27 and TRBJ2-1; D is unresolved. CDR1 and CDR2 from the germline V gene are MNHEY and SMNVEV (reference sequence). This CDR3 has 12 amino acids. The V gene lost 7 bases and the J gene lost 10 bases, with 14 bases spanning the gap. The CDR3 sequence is CASNYPAGEQFF. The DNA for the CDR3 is TGTGCCAGCAATTATCCGGCAGGCGAGCAGTTCTTC.

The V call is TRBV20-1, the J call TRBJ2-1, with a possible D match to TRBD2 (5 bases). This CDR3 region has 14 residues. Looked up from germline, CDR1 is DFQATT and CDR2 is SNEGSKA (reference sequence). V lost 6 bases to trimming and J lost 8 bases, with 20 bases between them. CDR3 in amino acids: CSAKSTEGKDEQFF. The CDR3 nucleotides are TGCAGTGCAAAGTCCACAGAGGGTAAGGATGAGCAGTTCTTC.

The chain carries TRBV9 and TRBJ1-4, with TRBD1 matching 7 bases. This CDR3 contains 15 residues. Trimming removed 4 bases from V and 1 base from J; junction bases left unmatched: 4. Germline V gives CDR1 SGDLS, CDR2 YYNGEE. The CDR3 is CASSPRQGTNEKLFF. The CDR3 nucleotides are TGTGCCAGCAGCCCTCGACAGGGAACTAATGAAAAACTGTTTTTT.

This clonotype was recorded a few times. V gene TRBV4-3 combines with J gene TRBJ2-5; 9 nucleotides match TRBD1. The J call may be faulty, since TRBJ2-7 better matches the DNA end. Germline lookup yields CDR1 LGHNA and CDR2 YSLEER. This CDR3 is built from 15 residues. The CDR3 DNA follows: TGCGCCAGCAGCCAAGTGGGACAGGGATCGAGCGAGCAGTACTTC. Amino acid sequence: CASSQVGQGSSEQYF.

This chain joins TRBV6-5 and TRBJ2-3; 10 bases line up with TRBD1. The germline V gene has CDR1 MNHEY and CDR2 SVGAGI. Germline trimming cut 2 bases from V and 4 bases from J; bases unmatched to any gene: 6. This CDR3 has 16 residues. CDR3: CASSYRLDRGPDTQYF. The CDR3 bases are TGTGCCAGCAGTTACCGCCTAGACAGGGGGCCAGATACGCAGTATTTT.

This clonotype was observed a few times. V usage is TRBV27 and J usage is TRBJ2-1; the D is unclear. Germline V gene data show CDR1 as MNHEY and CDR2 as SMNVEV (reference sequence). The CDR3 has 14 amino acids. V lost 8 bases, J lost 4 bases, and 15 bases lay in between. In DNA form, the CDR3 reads TGTGCCAGCCCGTTGGGGAAACATTACAATGAGCAGTTCTTC. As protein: CASPLGKHYNEQFF.

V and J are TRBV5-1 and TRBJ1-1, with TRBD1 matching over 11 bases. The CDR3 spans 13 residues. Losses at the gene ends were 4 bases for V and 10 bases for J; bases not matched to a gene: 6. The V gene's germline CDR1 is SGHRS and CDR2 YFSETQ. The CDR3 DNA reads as TGCGCCAGCAGCCTGGGACAGGGGGATGGAGCTTTCTTT. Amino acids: CASSLGQGDGAFF.

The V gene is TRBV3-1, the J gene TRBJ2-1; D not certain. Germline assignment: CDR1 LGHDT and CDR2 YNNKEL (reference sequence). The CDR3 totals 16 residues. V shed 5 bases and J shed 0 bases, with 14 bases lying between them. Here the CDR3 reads CASSEYPDSSYNEQFF. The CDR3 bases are TGTGCCAGCAGCGAATATCCAGACTCCTCCTACAATGAGCAGTTCTTC.

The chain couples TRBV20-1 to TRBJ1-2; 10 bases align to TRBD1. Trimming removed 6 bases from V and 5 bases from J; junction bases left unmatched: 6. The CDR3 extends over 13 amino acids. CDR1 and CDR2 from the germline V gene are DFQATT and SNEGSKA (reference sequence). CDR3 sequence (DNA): TGCAGTGCGACACCGGGACAGGGGTATGGCTACACCTTC. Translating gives CSATPGQGYGYTF.

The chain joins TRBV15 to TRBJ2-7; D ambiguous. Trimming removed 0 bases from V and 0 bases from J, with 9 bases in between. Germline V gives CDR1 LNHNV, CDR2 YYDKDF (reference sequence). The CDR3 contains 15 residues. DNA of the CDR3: TGTGCCACCAGCAGAGATCGTGGGAACTCCTACGAGCAGTACTTC. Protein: CATSRDRGNSYEQYF.

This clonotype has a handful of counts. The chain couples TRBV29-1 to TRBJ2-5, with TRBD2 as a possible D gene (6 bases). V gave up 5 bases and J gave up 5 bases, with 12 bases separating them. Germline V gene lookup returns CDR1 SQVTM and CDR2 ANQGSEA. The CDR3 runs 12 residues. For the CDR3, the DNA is TGCAGCGTTTGGGGACTGAGGGAGACCCAGTACTTC. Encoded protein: CSVWGLRETQYF.

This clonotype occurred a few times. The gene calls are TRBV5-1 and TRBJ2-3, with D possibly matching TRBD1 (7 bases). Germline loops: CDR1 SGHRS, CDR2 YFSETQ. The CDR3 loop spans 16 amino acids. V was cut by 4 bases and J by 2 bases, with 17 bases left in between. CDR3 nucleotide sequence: TGCGCCAGCAGCCCGCGACAGGGAGGCAACACAGATACGCAGTATTTT. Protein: CASSPRQGGNTDTQYF.

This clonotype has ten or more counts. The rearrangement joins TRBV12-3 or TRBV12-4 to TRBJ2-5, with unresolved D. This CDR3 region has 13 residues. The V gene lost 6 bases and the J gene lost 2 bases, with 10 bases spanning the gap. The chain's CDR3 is CASSLLLQETQYF. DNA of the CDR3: TGTGCCAGCAGCCTCCTTCTACAAGAGACCCAGTACTTC.